A single sample is the source of the 27 T cell receptor beta chains below, sequenced in a study of shared clonotypes between healthy human individuals. Here immunoSEQ multiplex PCR was the method, and the copy in TCRdb shows in-frame clones only, minus some. The sample lists approximately 2.4 million clones, approximately 94% occurring once. The sample was naive CD4+ T cells sorted from blood. The subset is: CD45RA+ positively selected. Receptors were obtained from a man aged 18 to 29 in good health.

The V and J genes are TRBV6-1 and TRBJ1-4; 7 bases map to TRBD1. This CDR3 has 14 amino acids. Looked up from germline, CDR1 is MNHNS and CDR2 is SASEGT. V dropped 6 bases and J dropped 8; count of bases not matched to a gene: 9. In DNA form, the CDR3 reads TGTGCCAGCAGACGCGAGACAGGGAGGGAAAAACTGTTTTTT. Translation: CASRRETGREKLFF.

This chain uses TRBV10-3 with TRBJ2-5, with 10 bases aligning to TRBD2. The CDR3 contains 14 residues. J lost 2 bases, V lost 6 bases, and 3 bases had no gene match. Germline V gene lookup returns CDR1 ENHRY and CDR2 SYGVKD. The CDR3 nucleotides read TGTGCCATCAGGACTAGCGGGCCTCAAGAGACCCAGTACTTC. Residues: CAIRTSGPQETQYF.

The rearrangement uses TRBV7-9 and TRBJ2-7; weak D call: TRBD2 (6 bases). Germline V gives CDR1 SEHNR, CDR2 FQNEAQ (reference sequence). CDR3 size: 16 residues. The V end was cut by 3 bases, the J end by 3 bases, with 18 bases between. The CDR3: CASSLVGTGLRYEQYF. The CDR3 DNA reads TGTGCCAGCAGCTTGGTGGGCACGGGACTGCGCTACGAGCAGTACTTC. Full variable domain (missing parts from reference TRBV7-9 and TRBJ2-7): DTGVSQNPRHKITKRGQNVTFRCDPISEHNRLYWYRQTLGQGPEFLTYFQNEAQLEKSRLLSDRFSAERPKGSFSTLEIQRTEQGDSAMYLCASSLVGTGLRYEQYFGPGTRLTVT.

This rearrangement joins TRBV28 to TRBJ2-1, with TRBD2 matching 8 bases. After removal of 3 bases from V and 8 bases from J, the junction contained 12 bases not matched to a gene. The germline V gene encodes CDR1 MDHEN and CDR2 SYDVKM. The CDR3 covers 16 residues. In DNA, the CDR3 is TGTGCCAGCAGTTTCTCGGGGGGGCCCGGTGGGGATGAGCAGTTCTTC. Amino acid sequence: CASSFSGGPGGDEQFF.

The rearrangement uses TRBV7-8 and TRBJ1-3; 10 bases are a match to TRBD1. Trimming cost V 3 bases and J 3 bases; bases outside gene matches: 5. Germline CDR1 and CDR2: SGHVS and FQNEAQ. This CDR3 spans 16 amino acids. The CDR3 sequence: CASSLGTGEDGNTIYF. CDR3 nucleotide sequence: TGTGCCAGCAGCTTGGGGACAGGGGAGGATGGAAACACCATATATTTT.

This chain links TRBV18 with TRBJ2-7; 13 nucleotides agree with TRBD2. J lost 2 bases, V lost 5 bases, and 9 bases had no gene match. The CDR3 loop spans 17 amino acids. CDR1 is KGHSH, CDR2 LQKENI, per germline. The CDR3 nucleotides are TGTGCCAGCTCATTCAACCCGGGACTAGCGGGGACCTACGAGCAGTACTTC. Translation gives CASSFNPGLAGTYEQYF.

Concerning this clone itself: Other DNA sequences from this sample encode an identical CDR3 as well. The chain couples TRBV7-9 to TRBJ1-1, with 8 bases that match TRBD1. The CDR3 consists of 15 residues. Unmatched junction bases numbered 6, after V lost 6 bases and J lost 0 bases. Germline loops: CDR1 SEHNR, CDR2 FQNEAQ (reference sequence). CDR3 sequence (DNA): TGTGCCAGCAGTTTAAGACAGGGGATGAACACTGAAGCTTTCTTT. Translating it yields CASSLRQGMNTEAFF.

The chain employs TRBV6-5 and TRBJ1-4, with 12 bases that match TRBD1. Germline V lookup: CDR1 MNHEY, CDR2 SVGAGI. Unmatched junction bases numbered 7, after V lost 6 bases and J lost 8 bases. This CDR3 comprises 15 residues. CDR3 coding DNA: TGTGCCAGCAGCCCCGGGACAGGGGGCCGAGAAAAACTGTTTTTT. This codes for CASSPGTGGREKLFF.

The chain is built from TRBV5-6 and TRBJ2-3; TRBD1 agrees at 9 bases. CDR1 SGHDT and CDR2 YYEEEE come from the germline V gene. Trimming cost V 0 bases and J 2 bases; bases outside gene matches: 1. This CDR3 spans 15 amino acids. The CDR3 sequence: CASSLGDRDTDTQYF. In DNA, the CDR3 is TGTGCCAGCAGCTTGGGGGACAGGGACACAGATACGCAGTATTTT.

V and J are TRBV9 and TRBJ1-1, with no clear D. Trimming stripped 0 bases from V and 0 bases from J, with 9 bases between. Germline-derived CDR1 and CDR2 are SGDLS and YYNGEE. The CDR3 runs 15 residues. CDR3 nucleotides: TGTGCCAGCAGCGTAGATTTACGGCTGAACACTGAAGCTTTCTTT. Amino acid sequence: CASSVDLRLNTEAFF.

Written as DNA, the CDR3 is TGTGTCTCCCGCGGGGGCTCCTACAATGAGCAGTTCTTC. Protein sequence: CVSRGGSYNEQFF. J is TRBJ2-1 and V is TRBV2, with 7 bases that match TRBD2. This CDR3 comprises 13 residues. Germline V gene lookup returns CDR1 SNHLY and CDR2 FYNNEI.

This sequence joins TRBV5-5 and TRBJ1-4; D is undetermined. Germline V CDR1 and CDR2: SGHKS, YYEKEE (reference sequence). V lost 2 bases to trimming and J lost 8 bases, with 13 bases between them. The CDR3 has 14 amino acids. The CDR3 loop reads CASSFGGQQEKLFF. Written as DNA, the CDR3 is TGTGCCAGCAGCTTCGGAGGCCAGCAGGAAAAACTGTTTTTT. The variable domain in full, with the rest retrieved from reference TRBV5-5 and TRBJ1-4, is DAGVTQSPTHLIKTRGQQVTLRCSPISGHKSVSWYQQVLGQGPQFIFQYYEKEERGRGNFPDRFSARQFPNYSSELNVNALLLGDSALYLCASSFGGQQEKLFFGSGTQLSVL.

A word on this clone: The sample carries other DNA sequences with the same CDR3. This chain links TRBV18 with TRBJ2-7; possible D gene TRBD1, 5 bases. Germline loops: CDR1 KGHSH, CDR2 LQKENI. The CDR3 is made up of 14 amino acids. Trimming pared 0 bases from V and 2 bases from J, leaving 8 bases between. The CDR3 is CASSPPARAYEQYF. The CDR3 bases are TGTGCCAGCTCACCACCGGCCAGGGCCTACGAGCAGTACTTC.

This chain links TRBV11-3 with TRBJ2-2; the D gene is possibly TRBD2 (5 bases). Germline CDR1 SGHNT, CDR2 YENEEA. V dropped 3 bases and J dropped 2 bases, with 10 bases sitting between them. The CDR3 runs 15 residues. CDR3 nucleotide sequence: TGTGCCAGCAGCTTGAGGGTACCTAACACCGGGGAGCTGTTTTTT. This gives the protein CASSLRVPNTGELFF.

V usage is TRBV5-4 and J usage is TRBJ1-2, with TRBD1 as a possible D gene (6 bases). CDR3 length equals 17 residues. Trimming took off 3 bases at V and 4 bases at J, with 22 bases between the two ends. The germline V gene encodes CDR1 SGHNT and CDR2 YYREEE (reference sequence). The CDR3 region has the DNA TGTGCCAGCAGCTGGGGGGACATCAAAGGTTGGACCTATGGCTACACCTTC. This encodes CASSWGDIKGWTYGYTF.

CDR3 region: CATSRDRDAQPQHF. In nucleotides, the CDR3 is TGTGCCACCAGCAGAGACAGGGATGCTCAGCCCCAGCATTTT. The chain uses TRBV15 and TRBJ1-5, with D possibly being TRBD1 (5 bases). V shed 0 bases and J shed 6 bases, with 9 bases lying between them. The length of the CDR3 is 14 residues. From germline, CDR1 is LNHNV and CDR2 YYDKDF (reference sequence).

This clone was seen just once. The V gene is TRBV19, the J gene TRBJ2-7; D is undetermined. Germline V gene sequence: CDR1 LNHDA, CDR2 SQIVND (reference sequence). The CDR3 extends over 15 amino acids. V lost 1 base to trimming and J lost 3 bases, with 13 bases between them. CDR3 sequence reads: CASSIVPGQNYEQYF. Written as DNA, the CDR3 is TGTGCCAGTAGTATAGTCCCCGGGCAGAACTACGAGCAGTACTTC.

This clone was seen once. This chain joins TRBV19 and TRBJ1-5; D gene ambiguous. CDR3 length: 12 residues. V lost 5 bases to trimming and J lost 6 bases, with 8 bases between them. Germline CDR1 and CDR2: LNHDA and SQIVND (reference sequence). The CDR3 nucleotides read TGTGCCAGTAGTGGGTTCGGTCAGCCCCAGCATTTT. Translation: CASSGFGQPQHF. The full variable domain, with the rest looked up from reference TRBV19 and TRBJ1-5, is DGGITQSPKYLFRKEGQNVTLSCEQNLNHDAMYWYRQDPGQGLRLIYYSQIVNDFQKGDIAEGYSVSREKKESFPLTVTSAQKNPTAFYLCASSGFGQPQHFGDGTRLSIL.

The chain uses TRBV7-6 and TRBJ2-2; no firm D call. CDR3 size: 14 residues. Trimming took off 3 bases at V and 0 bases at J, with 5 bases between the two ends. Germline loops: CDR1 SGHVS, CDR2 FNYEAQ. CDR3: CASSFTSNTGELFF. CDR3 DNA sequence: TGTGCCAGCAGCTTCACTTCGAACACCGGGGAGCTGTTTTTT.

In its sample, this clone was seen once. The chain combines TRBV6-1 with TRBJ2-7; 12 bases align to TRBD1. With 6 bases clipped from V and 0 bases from J, the junction kept 3 bases outside the gene matches. CDR1 and CDR2 from the germline V gene are MNHNS and SASEGT. The CDR3 is 15 amino acids. The CDR3 region has the DNA TGTGCCAGCAGACCGGGACAGGGGGCCTCCTACGAGCAGTACTTC. It codes for CASRPGQGASYEQYF.

In its sample, this clone was seen once. The sample has other DNA sequences that encode this CDR3 too. The rearrangement links TRBV6-1 to TRBJ2-7; D is uncertain. There are 11 residues in the CDR3. V lost 1 base and J 5 bases, leaving 3 bases between the germline ends. Germline CDR1 MNHNS, CDR2 SASEGT. The CDR3 DNA sequence: TGTGCCAGCAGTGAAGTGGACGAGCAGTACTTC. Its protein is CASSEVDEQYF.

The chain joins TRBV6-6 to TRBJ2-2; D tentatively reads TRBD1 or TRBD2 (6 bases each). Trimming pared 5 bases from V and 3 bases from J, leaving 16 bases between. Germline CDR1 is MNHNY and CDR2 is SVGAGI (reference sequence). The CDR3 has 16 amino acids. In nucleotides, the CDR3 is TGTGCCAGCAGTCCCGGGTGGGGGGCAGACACCGGGGAGCTGTTTTTT. Protein sequence: CASSPGWGADTGELFF.

This clone was detected only once. This chain links TRBV5-1 with TRBJ2-2; 8 bases fit TRBD1. The J segment lost 5 bases and the V segment lost 4 bases, leaving 4 bases of the junction unmatched. CDR1 is SGHRS and CDR2 is YFSETQ in the germline V gene. This CDR3 is 14 amino acids long. In nucleotides, the CDR3 is TGCGCCAGCAGCCGGGACAGGAATACCGGGGAGCTGTTTTTT. This translates into CASSRDRNTGELFF. Based on the CDR3 plus reference TRBV5-1 and TRBJ2-2, the full variable domain is KAGVTQTPRYLIKTRGQQVTLSCSPISGHRSVSWYQQTPGQGLQFLFEYFSETQRNKGNFPGRFSGRQFSNSRSEMNVSTLELGDSALYLCASSRDRNTGELFFGEGSRLTVL.

This clone was seen a single time. V gene TRBV28 combines with J gene TRBJ1-3; TRBD1 aligns across 7 bases. Trimming at V came to 5 bases and at J to 3 bases, leaving 10 bases not matched to a gene. Looked up from germline, CDR1 is MDHEN and CDR2 is SYDVKM. CDR3 size: 16 residues. This chain's CDR3 is CASSVTGAYDGNTIYF. CDR3 coding DNA: TGTGCCAGCAGTGTCACAGGGGCCTACGATGGAAACACCATATATTTT.

The chain is built from TRBV9 and TRBJ1-1, with D maybe TRBD1 (5 bases). CDR3 length: 14 residues. Germline CDR1 is SGDLS and CDR2 is YYNGEE. The germline V and J ends were trimmed by 4 bases and 1 base, with 11 bases remaining between them. This CDR3 reads CASSTQDGNTEAFF. As DNA, the CDR3 is TGTGCCAGCAGCACACAGGACGGGAACACTGAAGCTTTCTTT.

V gene TRBV15 combines with J gene TRBJ2-2; 12 bases map to TRBD2. The V gene end was trimmed by 3 bases and the J gene end by 6 bases; junction bases not matched to a gene: 2. The CDR3 runs to 15 residues. Germline-derived CDR1 and CDR2 are LNHNV and YYDKDF (reference sequence). The CDR3 DNA sequence: TGTGCCACCAGCAGGACTAGCGGGAGTGCCGGGGAGCTGTTTTTT. Translating it yields CATSRTSGSAGELFF.

This chain uses TRBV10-3 with TRBJ1-3; no clear D gene. V shed 4 bases and J shed 0 bases, with 13 bases lying between them. The CDR3 has 16 amino acids. CDR1 and CDR2 (germline): ENHRY, SYGVKD. This chain's CDR3 is CAISAVIPHSGNTIYF. The CDR3 nucleotides are TGTGCCATCAGTGCCGTGATCCCCCACTCTGGAAACACCATATATTTT.